This is a list of T cell receptor beta chains from one sample in a study of T-cell reconstitution after alpha-beta-depleted transplantation in children. TCRdb reanalysed the PCR reads using MiXCR and keeps one entry per CDR3 protein. The data hold around 440,000 distinct CDR3 sequences, with about 10% observed a single time. Sequencing was performed on PBMCs, taken before TCRalphabeta/CD19-depleted stem cell transplant. The receptors stem from a child aged 2-9 years with inherited bone marrow failure, due to receive a stem cell transplant. Both conserved end residues are part of each CDR3. A D gene is named only where the DNA matches it firmly. Size tells how often a clone was seen (once, few, many) or the class of an expanded clone, and some rows leave it out.

v_gene: TRBV9
abundance: many
d_gene: TRBD2
j_gene: TRBJ2-1
CDR3nt: TGTGCCAGCAGCGCCGCCGTCGAACATGCGGGAGGCAATGAGCAGTTCTTC
CDR3aa: CASSAAVEHAGGNEQFF

v_gene: TRBV3-1
abundance: few
d_gene: .
j_gene: TRBJ1-3
CDR3nt: TGTGCCAGCAGCTATACAGGGAGAGGAAACACCATATATTTT
CDR3aa: CASSYTGRGNTIYF

v_gene: TRBV29-1
abundance: .
d_gene: .
j_gene: TRBJ2-5
CDR3nt: TGCAGCGTTGAAGAGCGTATACAAGAGACCCAGTACTTC
CDR3aa: CSVEERIQETQYF

v_gene: TRBV29-1
abundance: many
d_gene: TRBD1
j_gene: TRBJ1-1
CDR3nt: TGCAGCGTCGACAGACAGGGCGCCACTGAAGCTTTCTTT
CDR3aa: CSVDRQGATEAFF

v_gene: TRBV29-1
abundance: few
d_gene: .
j_gene: TRBJ1-4
CDR3nt: TGCAGCGCCACAGCCTTCGGGGGTGAAAAACTGTTTTTT
CDR3aa: CSATAFGGEKLFF

v_gene: TRBV4-3
abundance: many
d_gene: TRBD2
j_gene: TRBJ2-3
CDR3nt: TGCGCCAGCAGCCAAGATCTCTACGGGGCGGGAGGGCCGATAGATACGCAGTATTTT
CDR3aa: CASSQDLYGAGGPIDTQYF

v_gene: TRBV29-1
abundance: many
d_gene: TRBD1
j_gene: TRBJ2-7
CDR3nt: TGCAGCGTTCTGACAGGGGGCTACGAGCAGTACTTC
CDR3aa: CSVLTGGYEQYF

v_gene: TRBV12-3/TRBV12-4
abundance: many
d_gene: TRBD2
j_gene: TRBJ2-1
CDR3nt: TGTGCCAGCAGTACGAGCGGGAGCATGAATGAGCAGTTCTTC
CDR3aa: CASSTSGSMNEQFF

v_gene: TRBV4-3
abundance: many
d_gene: .
j_gene: TRBJ2-1
CDR3nt: TGCGCCAGCAGCCAAGAGGGCGTTACCTACAATGAGCAGTTCTTC
CDR3aa: CASSQEGVTYNEQFF

v_gene: TRBV5-1
abundance: few
d_gene: TRBD2
j_gene: TRBJ2-1
CDR3nt: TGCGCCAGCATCTTGAGTGGCGGGGGGGGGCACAATGAGCAGTTCTTC
CDR3aa: CASILSGGGGHNEQFF

v_gene: TRBV6-1
abundance: many
d_gene: TRBD1
j_gene: TRBJ2-1
CDR3nt: TGTGCCAGCAGAGCGTCCGGACAGGATGAGCAGTTCTTC
CDR3aa: CASRASGQDEQFF

v_gene: TRBV23-1
abundance: many
d_gene: .
j_gene: TRBJ2-7
CDR3nt: TGCGCCAGCAGTCAATCACAATCTCCTTCGGGACTGAGCTCCTACGAGCAGTACTTC
CDR3aa: CASSQSQSPSGLSSYEQYF

v_gene: TRBV19
abundance: few
d_gene: TRBD1
j_gene: TRBJ2-7
CDR3nt: TGTGCCAGTAGTTCTAACAGGGGAAACGATGTGTACTTC
CDR3aa: CASSSNRGNDVYF